A selection of T cell receptor beta chains follows, all from one sample in a study of CD8+ T cells in alopecia areata. Profiling relied on immunoSEQ multiplex PCR, and the TCRdb table lists in-frame clones only, not all of them. The repertoire has 150,000 to 180,000 clones, about 53% of them found once; the top ten carry approximately 20%. The input for sequencing was CD8+ T cells sorted from blood, taken at week 0. The receptors shown here come from a human donor with alopecia areata. CDR3s include the opening cysteine and the closing phenylalanine or tryptophan. Each record gives: D gene, J gene, V gene, clone size, CDR3 DNA, CDR3 protein. A D gene is named only where the DNA matches it firmly. Size is omitted from some rows. Given values are once, few, many or a class for expanded clones.

>NA|TRBJ1-1|TRBV5-1|few
TGCGCCAGCAGCCGACCGGGCCCCAACACTGAAGCTTTCTTT
CASSRPGPNTEAFF
>TRBD2|TRBJ2-3|TRBV29-1|NA
TGCAGCGTTGACGGACTAGCGGGGGATACAGATACGCAGTATTTT
CSVDGLAGDTDTQYF
>NA|TRBJ2-7|TRBV5-1|NA
TGCGCCAGCAGCGCAGGGATCGAGCAGTACTTC
CASSAGIEQYF
>NA|TRBJ1-5|TRBV25-1|few
TGTGCCAGCAGTGAATACGGAGGGGGCAATCAGCCCCAGCATTTT
CASSEYGGGNQPQHF
>NA|TRBJ2-2|TRBV6-5|once
TGTGCCAGCAGTGAACTGAACACCGGGGAGCTGTTTTTT
CASSELNTGELFF
>NA|TRBJ2-1|TRBV29-1|few
TGCAGCGTTGAGGCAGGCAATGAGCAGTTCTTC
CSVEAGNEQFF
>NA|TRBJ2-7|TRBV2|NA
TGTGCCATGTCGGGAAGCGGCGGGGCGCGCTACGAGCAGTACTTC
CAMSGSGGARYEQYF
>NA|TRBJ2-7|TRBV28|NA
TGTGCCAGCAGTTTATTTCAGACAGACGGGGAGCAGTACTTC
CASSLFQTDGEQYF
>NA|TRBJ2-7|TRBV9|NA
TGTGCCAGCAGCGTAGGCTACGAGCAGTACTTC
CASSVGYEQYF
>NA|TRBJ2-7|TRBV30|NA
TGTGCCTGGTCCGTCGGTAGCGGCTACGAGCAGTACTTC
CAWSVGSGYEQYF
>NA|TRBJ2-3|TRBV29-1|once
TGCAGCGACGGGAAGGGGGATACGCAGTATTTT
CSDGKGDTQYF
>TRBD1|TRBJ1-1|TRBV10-2|NA
TGCGCCAGCAAGGGGGGGACAGGGGGCGGCTCTGAAGCTTTCTTT
CASKGGTGGGSEAFF
>TRBD2|TRBJ2-3|TRBV6-5|NA
TGTGCCAGCAGTTACAGGGAGGGAGCAGATACGCAGTATTTT
CASSYREGADTQYF
>NA|TRBJ1-1|TRBV6-5|NA
TGTGCCAGCAGTTACTCCGTCGGGTCCACTGAAGCTTTCTTT
CASSYSVGSTEAFF
>TRBD2|TRBJ2-1|TRBV27|NA
TGTGCCAGCAGTTCCTCCAGCGGGGACTCCTACAATGAGCAGTTCTTC
CASSSSSGDSYNEQFF
>NA|TRBJ2-7|TRBV4-1|NA
TGCGCCAGCAGCCAAGAGTTGGGGTACGAGCAGTACTTC
CASSQELGYEQYF
>NA|TRBJ1-1|TRBV30|NA
TGTGCCTGGAGTGCACGGCTGGACGGTGAAGCTTTCTTT
CAWSARLDGEAFF
>NA|TRBJ2-1|TRBV5-4|few
TGTGCCAGCAGCTATAGCTCAAATGAGCAGTTCTTC
CASSYSSNEQFF
>NA|TRBJ2-2|TRBV28|few
TGTGCCACCTCGAGCTCCGCCATGAACACCGGGGAGCTGTTTTTT
CATSSSAMNTGELFF
>NA|TRBJ1-1|TRBV29-1|NA
TGCAGCGTTGAAGATCCTAAGGGAGGGGACACTGAAGCTTTCTTT
CSVEDPKGGDTEAFF
>NA|TRBJ2-7|TRBV6-5|few
TGTGCCAGCAGACCTCACCAGGGAAAGGTGATCGAGCAGTACTTC
CASRPHQGKVIEQYF
>NA|TRBJ2-5|TRBV10-2|NA
TGCGCCAGCACGGCAGCTTACCAAGAGACCCAGTACTTC
CASTAAYQETQYF
>TRBD1|TRBJ2-3|TRBV27|NA
TGTGCCAGCAGTCAGGGACAGGGGACGTATTTT
CASSQGQGTYF
>NA|TRBJ1-2|TRBV27|NA
TGTGCCAGCACGAGGGGAGCTAACTATGGCTACACCTTC
CASTRGANYGYTF
>TRBD1|TRBJ1-1|TRBV4-1|NA
TGCGCCAGCAGCCAAGCCGGGACAGCGAACACTGAAGCTTTCTTT
CASSQAGTANTEAFF
>NA|TRBJ2-7|TRBV7-8|few
TGTGCCAGCGCCTCAACAAAATACTCCTACGAGCAGTACTTC
CASASTKYSYEQYF
>NA|TRBJ2-2|TRBV7-2|NA
TGTGCCAGCACCATCGACCCTGGGGGCACCGGGGAGCTGTTTTTT
CASTIDPGGTGELFF
>NA|TRBJ2-3|TRBV6-5|NA
TGTGCCAGCAGTTACAGGGCGGGGAGCACAGATACGCAGTATTTT
CASSYRAGSTDTQYF
>TRBD1|TRBJ1-2|TRBV4-1|NA
TGCGCCAGCAGCCAAGCCGGGACAGGGGGCGTCTCGGACTATGGCTACACCTTC
CASSQAGTGGVSDYGYTF
>NA|TRBJ2-7|TRBV10-3|medium-sized
TGTGCCGCCGCGGACGGACCCTACGAGCAGTACTTC
CAAADGPYEQYF
>NA|TRBJ2-2|TRBV29-1|NA
TGCAGCATACCCAGGGGCGGGGAGCTGTTTTTT
CSIPRGGELFF
>TRBD1|TRBJ1-1|TRBV30|NA
TGTGCCTGGGCAGGGGGCATGAAGGGCGATGAAGCTTTCTTT
CAWAGGMKGDEAFF
>NA|TRBJ2-7|TRBV7-6|NA
TGTGCCAGCAGCTTACAGGGCCCCTACGAGCAGTACTTC
CASSLQGPYEQYF
>NA|TRBJ1-1|TRBV30|NA
TGTGCCTGGAGAGGGGTTGAGGGGGACACTGAAGCTTTCTTT
CAWRGVEGDTEAFF
>NA|TRBJ2-4|TRBV15|NA
TGTGCCACCAGCAGAGAGCGAACAAACATTCAGTACTTC
CATSRERTNIQYF
>NA|TRBJ1-5|TRBV14|NA
TGTGCCAGCAGCCAATTGATAGGGATCCCATATAGCAATCAGCCCCAGCATTTT
CASSQLIGIPYSNQPQHF
>NA|TRBJ2-1|TRBV4-3|few
TGCGCCAGCAGCCAAGATCCATTGGAGGGGTCCTACAATGAGCAGTTCTTC
CASSQDPLEGSYNEQFF
>NA|TRBJ2-1|TRBV30|once
TGTGCCTGGAGTGGAGATCTAGGGAATGAGCAGTTCTTC
CAWSGDLGNEQFF
>NA|TRBJ2-1|TRBV13|few
TGTGCCAGCAGCTTAAGGGGCAATGAGCAGTTCTTC
CASSLRGNEQFF
>TRBD1|TRBJ2-1|TRBV6-5|NA
TGTGCCAGCAAGGACAGGACGGGCAATGAGCAGTTCTTC
CASKDRTGNEQFF
>NA|TRBJ2-3|TRBV19|NA
TGTGCCAGTAGTCTCGAAATTGGGGATACGCAGTATTTT
CASSLEIGDTQYF
>NA|TRBJ2-3|TRBV10-3|NA
TGTGCCATCAGTGGTGGGGTTGATACGCAGTATTTT
CAISGGVDTQYF
>NA|TRBJ2-6|TRBV13|NA
TGTGCCAGCAGCTCCTCCTTAGCCGGGGGGGCCAACGTCCTGACTTTC
CASSSSLAGGANVLTF
>TRBD2|TRBJ2-3|TRBV29-1|NA
TGCAGCGTTGAGCTAGCGGGGCGAGCAGATACGCAGTATTTT
CSVELAGRADTQYF
>NA|TRBJ2-3|TRBV27|NA
TGTGCCAGCAATCCGCTACAGGGACCCACAGATACGCAGTATTTT
CASNPLQGPTDTQYF
>TRBD1|TRBJ1-1|TRBV30|NA
TGTGCCTGGGGGGACAGTTTAATGGGAGCTTTCTTT
CAWGDSLMGAFF
>NA|TRBJ2-7|TRBV30|NA
TGTGCCTGGACACAGGGAAGTGGCTACGAGCAGTACTTC
CAWTQGSGYEQYF
>TRBD1|TRBJ2-7|TRBV7-9|NA
TGTGCCAGCAGCCAGGCCGGGACAGTTCCTAACGAGCAGTACTTC
CASSQAGTVPNEQYF
>NA|TRBJ1-1|TRBV5-1|NA
TGCGCCAGCAGCTTGTCATCAGGATACAGACCGAACACTGAAGCTTTCTTT
CASSLSSGYRPNTEAFF
>NA|TRBJ2-1|TRBV19|NA
TGTGCCAGTAGCGGAGCGGGGTCCGGGACAGTCAAGGCTATGGACTACAATGAGCAGTTCTTC
CASSGAGSGTVKAMDYNEQFF
>NA|TRBJ2-3|TRBV18|NA
TGTGCCAGCTCACCACCTGCCATTGACCAGACATTCACAGATACGCAGTATTTT
CASSPPAIDQTFTDTQYF